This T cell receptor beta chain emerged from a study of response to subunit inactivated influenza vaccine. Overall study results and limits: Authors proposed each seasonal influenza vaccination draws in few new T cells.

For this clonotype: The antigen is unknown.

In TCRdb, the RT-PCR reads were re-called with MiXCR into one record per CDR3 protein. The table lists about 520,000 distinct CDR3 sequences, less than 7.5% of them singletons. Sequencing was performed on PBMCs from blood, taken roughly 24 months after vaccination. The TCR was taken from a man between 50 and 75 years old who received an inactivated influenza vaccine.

The CDR3 nucleotides are TGTGCCAGCAGCCCCACCTCCGTTGAAAACATTCAGTACTTC. This sequence encodes CASSPTSVENIQYF. The chain is built from TRBV7-2 and TRBJ2-4, with D unclear. Germline V gives CDR1 SGHTA, CDR2 FQGNSA. V lost 5 bases, J lost 5 bases, and 13 bases lay in between. The CDR3 sequence is 14 residues long.